At least ten counts were recorded for the clone carrying this TCR beta chain. Its cognate antigen is unknown. The entry originates in a study of radiation and T cells in renal cell carcinoma. Points from the study as a whole: Without pretreatment biopsies, baseline tumor clonotype presence was undetermined. Top tumor clonotypes rose in blood 2 weeks post-radiation, then contracted.

Method: immunoSEQ multiplex PCR; TCRdb's copy keeps in-frame clones and lacks some. The table includes 130,000 to 150,000 clones, 75% to 90% detected once. This sample's time point: blood 4 weeks post-SBRT, at nephrectomy. The sample's treatment: 15 Gy SBRT to primary tumor, nephrectomy 4 weeks later. The V gene end was trimmed by 3 bases and the J gene end by 1 base; junction bases not matched to a gene: 10. CDR1 MGHDK and CDR2 SYGVNS come from the germline V gene. CDR3 size: 18 residues. The V and J genes are TRBV25-1 and TRBJ1-5; 9 bases are a match to TRBD1. The TCR comes from a woman in her 50s with renal cell carcinoma. The source was blood, collected from a patient whose treatment included radiotherapy and nephrectomy. The DNA of the CDR3 is TGTGCCAGCAGTGACGGGGCCCAAGGACAGGGGAGCAATCAGCCCCAGCATTTT. Amino acids: CASSDGAQGQGSNQPQHF.